The sequence of this TCR beta chain was determined in a study of T-cell memory formation after mild COVID-19. The wider study: Largely donor-specific sequence clusters came from two donors.

In its sample, this clonotype was seen many times. J was trimmed by 2 bases and V by 5 bases; bases with no gene match: 8. The germline CDR1 and CDR2 sequences are SGHDN and FVKESK. The CDR3 totals 15 residues. It was 5'RACE with constant-segment primers that produced the TCR alpha and TCR beta cDNA libraries, which carried sample barcodes and UMIs. TCRdb called the 5' RACE reads again in MiXCR, with one record for every CDR3 protein. The repertoire holds 380,000 or so distinct CDR3 sequences, with about 15% as singletons. J is TRBJ1-2 and V is TRBV14; 7 bases align to TRBD1. Sequencing used PBMCs or a T cell subset sorted from them (not recorded which). The sequence was obtained from a man aged 18 to 29 who had mild COVID-19 (a few samples of this study predate the infection). Cell type and time point are not known. CDR3 protein: CASSARTGTNYGYTF. CDR3 bases: TGTGCCAGCAGCGCCCGGACAGGAACCAACTATGGCTACACCTTC.